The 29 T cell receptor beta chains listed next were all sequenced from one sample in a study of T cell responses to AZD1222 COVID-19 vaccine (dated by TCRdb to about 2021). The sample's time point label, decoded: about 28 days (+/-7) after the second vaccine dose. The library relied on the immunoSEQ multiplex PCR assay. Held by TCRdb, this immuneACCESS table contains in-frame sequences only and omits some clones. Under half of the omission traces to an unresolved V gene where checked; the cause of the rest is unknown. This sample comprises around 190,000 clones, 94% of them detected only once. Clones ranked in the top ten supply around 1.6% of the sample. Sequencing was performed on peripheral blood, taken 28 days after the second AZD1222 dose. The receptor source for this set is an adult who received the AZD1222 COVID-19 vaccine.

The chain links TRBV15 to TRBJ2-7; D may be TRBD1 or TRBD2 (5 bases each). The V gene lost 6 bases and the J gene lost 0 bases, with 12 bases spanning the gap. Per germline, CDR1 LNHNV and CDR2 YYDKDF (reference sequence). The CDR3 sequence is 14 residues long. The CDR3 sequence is CATSGTASSYEQYF. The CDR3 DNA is TGTGCCACCAGTGGGACGGCGAGCTCCTACGAGCAGTACTTC.

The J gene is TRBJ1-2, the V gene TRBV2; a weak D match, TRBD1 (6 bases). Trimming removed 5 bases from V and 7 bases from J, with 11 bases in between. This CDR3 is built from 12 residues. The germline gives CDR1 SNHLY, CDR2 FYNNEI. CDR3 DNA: TGTGCCAGCAGTCCCGGGGGCAGTGGCTACACCTTC. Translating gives CASSPGGSGYTF.

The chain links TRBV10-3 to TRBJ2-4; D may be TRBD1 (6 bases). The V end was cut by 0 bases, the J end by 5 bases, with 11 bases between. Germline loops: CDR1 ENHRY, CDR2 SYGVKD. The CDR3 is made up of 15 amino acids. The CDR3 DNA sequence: TGTGCCATCAGTGAGTCCGGGGACATAGAAAACATTCAGTACTTC. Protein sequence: CAISESGDIENIQYF.

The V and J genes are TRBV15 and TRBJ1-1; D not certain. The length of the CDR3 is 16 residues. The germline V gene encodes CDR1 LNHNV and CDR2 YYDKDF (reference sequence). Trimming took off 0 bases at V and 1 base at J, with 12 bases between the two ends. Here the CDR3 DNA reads TGTGCCACCAGCAGAGATCTCGGCAGGACGAACACTGAAGCTTTCTTT. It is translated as CATSRDLGRTNTEAFF.

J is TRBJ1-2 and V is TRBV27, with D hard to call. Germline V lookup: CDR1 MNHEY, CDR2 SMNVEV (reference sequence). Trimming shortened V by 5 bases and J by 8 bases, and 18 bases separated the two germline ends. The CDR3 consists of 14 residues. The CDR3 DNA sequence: TGTGCCAGCAGTCCCCAAGGGCCGGTGGGAGGCTACACCTTC. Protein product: CASSPQGPVGGYTF.

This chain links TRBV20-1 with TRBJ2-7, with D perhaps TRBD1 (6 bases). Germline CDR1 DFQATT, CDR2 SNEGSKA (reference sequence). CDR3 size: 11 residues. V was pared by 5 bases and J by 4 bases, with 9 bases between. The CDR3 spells CSAYREYEQYF. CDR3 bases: TGCAGTGCTTACAGGGAATACGAGCAGTACTTC.

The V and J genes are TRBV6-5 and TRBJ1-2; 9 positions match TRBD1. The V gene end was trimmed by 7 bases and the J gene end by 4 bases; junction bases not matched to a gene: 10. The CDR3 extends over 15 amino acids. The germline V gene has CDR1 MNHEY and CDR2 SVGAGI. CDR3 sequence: CASIPGTGLPYGYTF. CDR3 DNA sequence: TGTGCCAGCATTCCCGGGACAGGGTTGCCCTATGGCTACACCTTC.

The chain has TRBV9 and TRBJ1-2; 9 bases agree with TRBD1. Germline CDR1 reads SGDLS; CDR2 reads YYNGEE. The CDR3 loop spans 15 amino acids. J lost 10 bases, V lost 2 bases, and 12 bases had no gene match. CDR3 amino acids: CASSVSLGTGKDYTF. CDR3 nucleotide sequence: TGTGCCAGCAGCGTGTCGTTAGGGACAGGGAAGGACTACACCTTC. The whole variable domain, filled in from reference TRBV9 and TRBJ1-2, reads DSGVTQTPKHLITATGQRVTLRCSPRSGDLSVYWYQQSLDQGLQFLIQYYNGEERAKGNILERFSAQQFPDLHSELNLSSLELGDSALYFCASSVSLGTGKDYTFGSGTRLTVV.

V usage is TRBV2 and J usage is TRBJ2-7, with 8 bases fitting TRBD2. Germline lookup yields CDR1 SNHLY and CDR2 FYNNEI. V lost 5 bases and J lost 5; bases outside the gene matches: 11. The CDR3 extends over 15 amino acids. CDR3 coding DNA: TGTGCCAGCAGTCCCGGACTAGCTGAAATACACGAGCAGTACTTC. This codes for CASSPGLAEIHEQYF.

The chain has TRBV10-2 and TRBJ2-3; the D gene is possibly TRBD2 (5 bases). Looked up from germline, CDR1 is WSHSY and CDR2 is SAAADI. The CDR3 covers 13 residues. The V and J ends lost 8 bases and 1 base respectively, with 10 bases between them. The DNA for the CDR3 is TGCGCCAGCGGCCGGGGAGGCACAGATACGCAGTATTTT. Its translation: CASGRGGTDTQYF.

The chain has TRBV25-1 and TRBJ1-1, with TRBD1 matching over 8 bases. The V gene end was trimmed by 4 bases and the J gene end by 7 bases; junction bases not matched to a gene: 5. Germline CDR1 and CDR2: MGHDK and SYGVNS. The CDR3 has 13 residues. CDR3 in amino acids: CASSARTGIEAFF. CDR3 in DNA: TGTGCCAGCAGTGCCCGGACAGGGATTGAAGCTTTCTTT.

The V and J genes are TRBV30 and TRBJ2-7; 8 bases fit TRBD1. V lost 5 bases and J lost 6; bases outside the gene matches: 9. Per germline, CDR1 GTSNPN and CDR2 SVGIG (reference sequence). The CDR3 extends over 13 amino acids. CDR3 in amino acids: CAWLRQGLGEQYF. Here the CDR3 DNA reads TGTGCCTGGCTACGACAGGGGTTGGGCGAGCAGTACTTC.

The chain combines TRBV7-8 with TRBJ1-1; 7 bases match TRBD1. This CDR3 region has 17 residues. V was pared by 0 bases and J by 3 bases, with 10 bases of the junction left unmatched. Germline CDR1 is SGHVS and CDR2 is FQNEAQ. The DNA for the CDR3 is TGTGCCAGCAGCTTAGCTAGTTACAGGGGAGGAGACACTGAAGCTTTCTTT. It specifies CASSLASYRGGDTEAFF.

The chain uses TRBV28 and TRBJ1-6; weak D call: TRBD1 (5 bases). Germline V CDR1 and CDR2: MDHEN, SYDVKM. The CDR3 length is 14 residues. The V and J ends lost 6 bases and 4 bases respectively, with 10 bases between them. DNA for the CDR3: TGTGCCAGCAGCCCCGACAGATATAATTCACCCCTCCACTTT. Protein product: CASSPDRYNSPLHF.

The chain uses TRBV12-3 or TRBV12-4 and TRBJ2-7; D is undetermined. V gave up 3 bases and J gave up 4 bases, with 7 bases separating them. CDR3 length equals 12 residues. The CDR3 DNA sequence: TGTGCCAGCAGTTTTACGGCGTACGAGCAGTACTTC. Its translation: CASSFTAYEQYF.

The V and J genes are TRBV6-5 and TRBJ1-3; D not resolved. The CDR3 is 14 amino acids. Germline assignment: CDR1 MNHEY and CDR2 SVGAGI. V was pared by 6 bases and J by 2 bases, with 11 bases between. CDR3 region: CASRLGKAGNTIYF. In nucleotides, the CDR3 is TGTGCCAGCAGGCTGGGAAAGGCTGGAAACACCATATATTTT.

The CDR3 coding sequence is TGTGCCAGCAGCCTAGGACCGAACTCCTACGAGCAGTACTTC. Residues: CASSLGPNSYEQYF. V gene TRBV7-9 combines with J gene TRBJ2-7, with D unresolved. The germline CDR1 and CDR2 sequences are SEHNR and FQNEAQ (reference sequence). The CDR3 runs 14 residues. Trimming pared 5 bases from V and 0 bases from J, leaving 11 bases between.

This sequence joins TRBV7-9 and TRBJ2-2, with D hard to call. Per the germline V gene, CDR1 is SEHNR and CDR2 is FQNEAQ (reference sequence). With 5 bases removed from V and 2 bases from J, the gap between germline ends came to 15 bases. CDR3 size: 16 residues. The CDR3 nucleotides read TGTGCCAGCAGCAAGCCCGGTGCAGCAAACACCGGGGAGCTGTTTTTT. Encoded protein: CASSKPGAANTGELFF.

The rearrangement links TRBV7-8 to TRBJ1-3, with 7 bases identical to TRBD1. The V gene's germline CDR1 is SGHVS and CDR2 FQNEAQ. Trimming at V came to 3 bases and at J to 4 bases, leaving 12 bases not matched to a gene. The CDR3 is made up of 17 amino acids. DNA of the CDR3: TGTGCCAGCAGCTTGGCTAACAGGGGACTTCTCGGAAACACCATATATTTT. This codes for CASSLANRGLLGNTIYF.

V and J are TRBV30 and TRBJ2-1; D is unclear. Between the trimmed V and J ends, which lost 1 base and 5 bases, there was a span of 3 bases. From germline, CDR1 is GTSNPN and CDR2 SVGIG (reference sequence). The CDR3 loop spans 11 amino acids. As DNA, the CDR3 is TGTGCCTGGAGTGCAAACAATGAGCAGTTCTTC. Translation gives CAWSANNEQFF.

Here the CDR3 reads CAISGDSKWETQYF. Written as DNA, the CDR3 is TGTGCCATCAGCGGGGACAGTAAGTGGGAGACCCAGTACTTC. This chain uses TRBV10-3 with TRBJ2-5; 7 positions match TRBD1. Germline loops: CDR1 ENHRY, CDR2 SYGVKD. V lost 6 bases to trimming and J lost 5 bases; unmatched junction nucleotides: 9. The CDR3 covers 14 residues.

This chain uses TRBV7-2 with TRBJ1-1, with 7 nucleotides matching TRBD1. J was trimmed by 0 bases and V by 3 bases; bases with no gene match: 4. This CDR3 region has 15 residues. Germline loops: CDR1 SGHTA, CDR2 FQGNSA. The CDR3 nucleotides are TGTGCCAGCAGCTTTTGGACAGGCTTGAACACTGAAGCTTTCTTT. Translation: CASSFWTGLNTEAFF.

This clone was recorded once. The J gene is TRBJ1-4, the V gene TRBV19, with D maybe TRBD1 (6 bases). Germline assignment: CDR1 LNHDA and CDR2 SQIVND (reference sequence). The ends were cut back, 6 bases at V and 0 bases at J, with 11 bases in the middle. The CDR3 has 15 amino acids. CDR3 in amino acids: CASRTPGATNEKLFF. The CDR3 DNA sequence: TGTGCCAGTAGGACCCCAGGGGCAACTAATGAAAAACTGTTTTTT.

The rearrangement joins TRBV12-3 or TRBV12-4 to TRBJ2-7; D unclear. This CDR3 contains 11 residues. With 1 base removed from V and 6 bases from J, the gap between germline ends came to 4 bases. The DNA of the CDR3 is TGTGCCAGCAGTTTAGGGAGCGAGCAGTACTTC. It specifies CASSLGSEQYF.

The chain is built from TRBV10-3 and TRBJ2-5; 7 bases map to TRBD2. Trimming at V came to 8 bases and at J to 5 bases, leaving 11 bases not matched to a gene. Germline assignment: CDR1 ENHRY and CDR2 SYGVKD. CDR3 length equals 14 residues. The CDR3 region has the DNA TGTGCCATCCGGGCGGGAGACAAGGGGGAGACCCAGTACTTC. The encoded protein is CAIRAGDKGETQYF.

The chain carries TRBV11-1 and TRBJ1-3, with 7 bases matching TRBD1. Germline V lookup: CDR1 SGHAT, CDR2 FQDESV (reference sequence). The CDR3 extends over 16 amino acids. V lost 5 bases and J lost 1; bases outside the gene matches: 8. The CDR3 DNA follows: TGTGCCAGCAGCACCCGGGACAGCCTGTCTGGAAACACCATATATTTT. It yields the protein CASSTRDSLSGNTIYF.

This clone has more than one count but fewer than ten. In DNA, the CDR3 is TGTGCCACCAGCAGAGTCCCGTCGAGCACCATATATTTT. The encoded protein is CATSRVPSSTIYF. V is TRBV15 and J is TRBJ1-3; D not resolved. The V end was cut by 1 base, the J end by 9 bases, with 10 bases between. Germline V gives CDR1 LNHNV, CDR2 YYDKDF (reference sequence). The CDR3 length is 13 residues.

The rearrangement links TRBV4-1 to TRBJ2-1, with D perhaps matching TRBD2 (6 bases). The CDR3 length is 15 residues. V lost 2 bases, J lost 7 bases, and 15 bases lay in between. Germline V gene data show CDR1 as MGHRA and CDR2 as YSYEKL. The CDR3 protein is CASSQIGSRGNEQFF. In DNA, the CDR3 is TGCGCCAGCAGCCAAATTGGAAGTCGGGGGAATGAGCAGTTCTTC.

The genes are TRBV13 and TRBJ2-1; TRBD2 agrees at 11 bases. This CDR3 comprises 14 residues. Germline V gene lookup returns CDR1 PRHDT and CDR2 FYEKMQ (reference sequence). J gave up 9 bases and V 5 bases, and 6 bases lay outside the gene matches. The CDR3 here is CASSRSSGRFEQFF. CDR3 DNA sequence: TGTGCCAGCAGCAGGTCTAGCGGGAGGTTTGAGCAGTTCTTC.